These 29 T cell receptor beta chains were all obtained from the same sample, sequenced in a study of blood T cell repertoires in COVID-19. The data were produced by immunoSEQ multiplex PCR, yet TCRdb's version contains in-frame clones alone and is incomplete. The data contain 73,000 or so clones, 83% of them singletons. The sequenced material came from peripheral blood. The receptors here all came from a woman aged 55 to 70 with acute or convalescent COVID-19.

In this sample, this clone turned up a few times. This chain connects TRBV5-1 to TRBJ2-2, with 8 bases aligning to TRBD1. The V gene's germline CDR1 is SGHRS and CDR2 YFSETQ. CDR3 size: 16 residues. J gave up 0 bases and V 4 bases, and 5 bases lay outside the gene matches. In nucleotides, the CDR3 is TGCGCCAGCAGCCATCGGACAGGGACGAACACCGGGGAGCTGTTTTTT. This gives the protein CASSHRTGTNTGELFF.

The chain combines TRBV7-3 with TRBJ1-2; D gene uncertain. CDR3 size: 13 residues. V gave up 2 bases and J gave up 4 bases, with 8 bases separating them. Germline loops: CDR1 SGHTA, CDR2 FQGTGA. The CDR3 DNA reads as TGTGCCAGCAGCTTAGACACCTCCTATGGCTACACCTTC. Protein sequence: CASSLDTSYGYTF. Supplemented by reference TRBV7-3 and TRBJ1-2, the full variable domain reads GAGVSQTPSNKVTEKGKYVELRCDPISGHTALYWYRQSLGQGPEFLIYFQGTGAADDSGLPNDRFFAVRPEGSVSTLKIQRTERGDSAVYLCASSLDTSYGYTFGSGTRLTVV.

This clone was seen just once. J is TRBJ2-7 and V is TRBV27; D not resolved. Germline V gene data show CDR1 as MNHEY and CDR2 as SMNVEV (reference sequence). This CDR3 contains 14 residues. V lost 2 bases, J lost 1 base, and 9 bases lay in between. The CDR3 loop reads CASSLLGQSYEQYF. The CDR3 DNA follows: TGTGCCAGCAGTTTACTTGGGCAGTCCTACGAGCAGTACTTC.

The CDR3 DNA sequence: TGTGCCACCCATGGGGGGGAAATGAACACTGAAGCTTTCTTT. Translation gives CATHGGEMNTEAFF. This chain links TRBV15 with TRBJ1-1, with D tentatively TRBD1 (5 bases). The V end was cut by 8 bases, the J end by 0 bases, with 13 bases between. Germline V gene lookup returns CDR1 LNHNV and CDR2 YYDKDF (reference sequence). The CDR3 loop spans 14 amino acids.

This clone was seen more than once but under ten times. The rearrangement uses TRBV10-3 and TRBJ1-1; D is undetermined. Deletions cut 6 bases from V and 1 base from J, with 12 bases between. The CDR3 consists of 14 residues. The V gene's germline CDR1 is ENHRY and CDR2 SYGVKD. The CDR3 sequence is CAISSPSRNTEAFF. The CDR3 bases are TGTGCCATCAGCTCCCCGTCGCGGAACACTGAAGCTTTCTTT.

This chain uses TRBV9 with TRBJ1-1; 7 bases align to TRBD1. CDR1 and CDR2 (germline): SGDLS, YYNGEE. The trim removed 4 bases at V and 6 bases at J, leaving 15 bases unmatched. The CDR3 contains 16 residues. The CDR3 coding sequence is TGTGCCAGCAGCACAAATAGGGGACAGTTCGGGGCTGAAGCTTTCTTT. Translation: CASSTNRGQFGAEAFF. Full variable domain (rest looked up from reference TRBV9 and TRBJ1-1): DSGVTQTPKHLITATGQRVTLRCSPRSGDLSVYWYQQSLDQGLQFLIQYYNGEERAKGNILERFSAQQFPDLHSELNLSSLELGDSALYFCASSTNRGQFGAEAFFGQGTRLTVV.

The chain uses TRBV19 and TRBJ2-1; tentatively, D is TRBD2 (7 bases). The CDR3 contains 14 residues. CDR1 is LNHDA, CDR2 SQIVND, per germline (reference sequence). Deletions cut 8 bases from V and 4 bases from J, with 15 bases between. The CDR3 loop reads CASGEGGNYNEQFF. The CDR3 DNA reads TGTGCCAGTGGAGAGGGGGGGAATTACAATGAGCAGTTCTTC.

On this clone itself: The sample carries other DNA sequences with the same CDR3. The chain has TRBV19 and TRBJ2-5, with D perhaps matching TRBD2 (7 bases). Germline lookup yields CDR1 LNHDA and CDR2 SQIVND (reference sequence). The CDR3 has 13 amino acids. V was cut by 3 bases and J by 5 bases, with 10 bases left in between. This CDR3 is CASSMGGRETQYF. CDR3 nucleotides: TGTGCCAGTAGTATGGGGGGGCGGGAGACCCAGTACTTC.

This CDR3 is CASRNSFTGELFF. Here the CDR3 DNA reads TGTGCCAGCAGAAACAGCTTCACCGGGGAGCTGTTTTTT. The rearrangement joins TRBV6-4 to TRBJ2-2; no clear D gene. From germline, CDR1 is MRHNA and CDR2 SNTAGT. Trimming removed 6 bases from V and 4 bases from J, with 9 bases in between. The CDR3 consists of 13 residues.

This clone was counted between two and nine times. The CDR3 DNA sequence: TGTGCCAGCAGCTTAGACAGGGCCCTCTATGGCTACACCTTC. Translation gives CASSLDRALYGYTF. The genes are TRBV7-9 and TRBJ1-2; possible D gene TRBD1, 6 bases. Trimming removed 1 base at V and 4 bases at J, with 10 bases between. Germline CDR1 reads SEHNR; CDR2 reads FQNEAQ (reference sequence). This CDR3 has 14 residues.

For the CDR3, the DNA is TGTGCCAGCAGCCAAGGAACTAGCGGGGCATCATGGGGGGAGCTGTTTTTT. Translating it yields CASSQGTSGASWGELFF. This chain links TRBV14 with TRBJ2-2; 10 nucleotides line up with TRBD2. The V gene end was trimmed by 1 base and the J gene end by 8 bases; junction bases not matched to a gene: 10. CDR1 and CDR2 from the germline V gene are SGHDN and FVKESK. The CDR3 spans 17 residues.

The V gene is TRBV6-6, the J gene TRBJ2-2, with a tentative D call TRBD1 (6 bases). This CDR3 region has 17 residues. With 5 bases removed from V and 4 bases from J, the gap between germline ends came to 20 bases. Germline CDR1 and CDR2: MNHNY and SVGAGI (reference sequence). CDR3 protein: CASSRLVIGGATGELFF. The CDR3 DNA sequence: TGTGCCAGCAGTCGCCTTGTGATAGGGGGAGCCACCGGGGAGCTGTTTTTT.

This clone turned up a few times. The V and J genes are TRBV19 and TRBJ1-3; 8 bases line up with TRBD1. CDR3 length: 15 residues. Germline V gene lookup returns CDR1 LNHDA and CDR2 SQIVND (reference sequence). Trimming removed 3 bases from V and 3 bases from J; junction bases left unmatched: 4. CDR3 loop: CASSMTGVVGNTIYF. CDR3 sequence (DNA): TGTGCCAGTAGTATGACAGGGGTGGTTGGAAACACCATATATTTT.

The chain joins TRBV18 to TRBJ2-3, with 9 bases that match TRBD1. The V gene end was trimmed by 2 bases and the J gene end by 4 bases; junction bases not matched to a gene: 4. The CDR3 length is 15 residues. Germline assignment: CDR1 KGHSH and CDR2 LQKENI. CDR3 protein: CASSPGTGHPDTQYF. CDR3 bases: TGTGCCAGCTCACCAGGGACAGGGCATCCAGATACGCAGTATTTT. Full variable domain (remainder filled in from reference TRBV18 and TRBJ2-3): NAGVMQNPRHLVRRRGQEARLRCSPMKGHSHVYWYRQLPEEGLKFMVYLQKENIIDESGMPKERFSAEFPKEGPSILRIQQVVRGDSAAYFCASSPGTGHPDTQYFGPGTRLTVL.

In this sample, this clone turned up a few times. The genes are TRBV6-5 and TRBJ1-2; D may be TRBD1 (6 bases). CDR1 is MNHEY and CDR2 is SVGAGI in the germline V gene. The CDR3 loop spans 13 amino acids. The V end was cut by 8 bases, the J end by 6 bases, with 16 bases between. The DNA of the CDR3 is TGTGCCAGCGGCGAGGGGGAAGTTGATGGCTACACCTTC. Its protein is CASGEGEVDGYTF.

The chain recombines TRBV11-2 with TRBJ2-3; D is unclear. The CDR3 runs 16 residues. Looked up from germline, CDR1 is SGHAT and CDR2 is FQNNGV. The V end lost 1 base, the J end lost 2 bases, and 13 bases lay between the germline ends. The DNA for the CDR3 is TGTGCCAGCAGCTTAGGTAGCTCAATCTCCACAGATACGCAGTATTTT. It translates to CASSLGSSISTDTQYF.

CDR3 residues: CASSVGGQYYQPQHF. The CDR3 DNA sequence: TGTGCCAGCAGCGTAGGGGGACAGTACTATCAGCCCCAGCATTTT. The chain joins TRBV9 to TRBJ1-5, with 7 positions matching TRBD1. V trimming: 0 bases; J trimming: 5 bases; junction bases outside the gene matches: 5. This CDR3 comprises 15 residues. Germline values: CDR1 SGDLS, CDR2 YYNGEE.

The chain has TRBV7-2 and TRBJ2-5; TRBD1 is a possible D gene (6 bases). CDR3 length equals 13 residues. Trimming cost V 9 bases and J 3 bases, with 14 bases left between them. The V gene's germline CDR1 is SGHTA and CDR2 FQGNSA. This chain's CDR3 is CASLKQGKETQYF. The DNA of the CDR3 is TGTGCCAGTTTAAAACAGGGTAAAGAGACCCAGTACTTC.

The chain recombines TRBV19 with TRBJ2-2, with 12 bases aligning to TRBD1. J was trimmed by 6 bases and V by 2 bases; bases with no gene match: 4. The CDR3 extends over 16 amino acids. Germline values: CDR1 LNHDA, CDR2 SQIVND (reference sequence). The CDR3 DNA sequence: TGTGCCAGTAGTATAACGGGACAGGGGGCGTCCGGGGAGCTGTTTTTT. This gives the protein CASSITGQGASGELFF.

V usage is TRBV2 and J usage is TRBJ2-3; D unresolved. CDR1 is SNHLY, CDR2 FYNNEI, per germline. Trimming took 7 bases from V and 0 from J, leaving 14 bases between them. The length of the CDR3 is 15 residues. CDR3 protein: CASIQDLPSTDTQYF. DNA for the CDR3: TGTGCCAGCATTCAGGATCTACCTAGCACAGATACGCAGTATTTT.

The rearrangement joins TRBV19 to TRBJ1-4; TRBD1 aligns across 8 bases. The ends lost 4 bases at V and 8 bases at J; junction bases unmatched: 9. Germline V gives CDR1 LNHDA, CDR2 SQIVND (reference sequence). CDR3 length: 15 amino acids. The CDR3 protein is CASSKADREHEKLFF. CDR3 coding DNA: TGTGCCAGTAGTAAGGCGGACAGGGAGCACGAAAAACTGTTTTTT.

This chain joins TRBV30 and TRBJ1-5; 9 nucleotides match TRBD1. The germline V gene has CDR1 GTSNPN and CDR2 SVGIG (reference sequence). V lost 1 base to trimming and J lost 4 bases; unmatched junction nucleotides: 2. The CDR3 totals 14 residues. This CDR3 reads CAWSGGTGNQPQHF. For the CDR3, the DNA is TGTGCCTGGAGTGGGGGGACAGGGAATCAGCCCCAGCATTTT.

The genes are TRBV5-4 and TRBJ2-3; 9 bases line up with TRBD2. This CDR3 comprises 14 residues. Trimming at V came to 2 bases and at J to 5 bases, leaving 3 bases not matched to a gene. Germline V CDR1 and CDR2: SGHNT, YYREEE (reference sequence). The CDR3 loop is CASSFGSGGDTQYF. The CDR3 nucleotides read TGTGCCAGCAGCTTTGGTAGCGGGGGAGATACGCAGTATTTT.

V usage is TRBV25-1 and J usage is TRBJ2-1; TRBD2 might be the D (5 bases). Germline V gene data show CDR1 as MGHDK and CDR2 as SYGVNS. This CDR3 spans 13 amino acids. The ends were cut back, 2 bases at V and 13 bases at J, with 15 bases in the middle. The CDR3 protein is CASSERKDGLQFF. CDR3 coding DNA: TGTGCCAGCAGTGAAAGGAAGGACGGACTTCAGTTCTTC. The full variable domain, in which reference TRBV25-1 and TRBJ2-1 provide the parts outside the CDR3, is EADIYQTPRYLVIGTGKKITLECSQTMGHDKMYWYQQDPGMELHLIHYSYGVNSTEKGDLSSESTVSRIRTEHFPLTLESARPSHTSQYLCASSERKDGLQFFGPGTRLTVL.

V and J are TRBV2 and TRBJ1-2, with 9 nucleotides matching TRBD1. The CDR3 totals 14 residues. The trim removed 5 bases at V and 7 bases at J, leaving 8 bases unmatched. The germline V gene encodes CDR1 SNHLY and CDR2 FYNNEI. The CDR3 loop reads CASSSTGGGVGYTF. The CDR3, as DNA: TGTGCCAGCAGTTCTACAGGGGGCGGGGTTGGCTACACCTTC.

The chain recombines TRBV7-3 with TRBJ2-3, with 10 bases that match TRBD1. The CDR3 spans 14 residues. Germline V lookup: CDR1 SGHTA, CDR2 FQGTGA. The junction had 5 bases not matched to a gene; V was cut back by 5 bases and J by 6 bases. The CDR3 here is CASSLDRGSDTQYF. The CDR3 DNA follows: TGTGCCAGCAGCCTGGACAGGGGGAGCGATACGCAGTATTTT. Together with reference TRBV7-3 and TRBJ2-3, the CDR3 gives the full variable domain: GAGVSQTPSNKVTEKGKYVELRCDPISGHTALYWYRQSLGQGPEFLIYFQGTGAADDSGLPNDRFFAVRPEGSVSTLKIQRTERGDSAVYLCASSLDRGSDTQYFGPGTRLTVL.

As regards this clone: Other DNA sequences in this sample translate to the same CDR3. This rearrangement joins TRBV5-1 to TRBJ1-1; D might be TRBD1 (5 bases). The CDR3 totals 13 residues. Between the trimmed V and J ends, which lost 4 bases and 0 bases, there was a span of 7 bases. The germline V gene has CDR1 SGHRS and CDR2 YFSETQ. CDR3 nucleotides: TGCGCCAGCAGCGTACAGGTGAACACTGAAGCTTTCTTT. Translated, it gives CASSVQVNTEAFF.

The J gene is TRBJ1-1, the V gene TRBV6-6, with 8 bases that match TRBD1. Germline CDR1 MNHNY, CDR2 SVGAGI (reference sequence). V lost 6 bases, J lost 5 bases, and 11 bases stayed unmatched. This CDR3 comprises 15 residues. The CDR3: CASSIRGPGETEAFF. The CDR3 DNA reads TGTGCCAGCAGCATCAGGGGGCCGGGGGAAACTGAAGCTTTCTTT.

This clone came up a few times. The chain uses TRBV18 and TRBJ2-3, with unresolved D. CDR1 is KGHSH and CDR2 is LQKENI in the germline V gene. This CDR3 has 14 residues. Deletions cut 3 bases from V and 8 bases from J, with 15 bases between. Here the CDR3 DNA reads TGTGCCAGCTCACCCTCGACTGCTCGAGGTACGCAGTATTTT. The encoded protein is CASSPSTARGTQYF.